What follows describes a single TCR beta chain. Germline and junction disagree at one end, which may indicate a read error. TCRdb's table, derived via immunoSEQ multiplex PCR, lists solely in-frame clones and lacks some. The sample carries around 300,000 clones, around nine tenths recorded once. This record belongs to a study of blood T cell repertoires in COVID-19. The participants were between 18 and 89 years old and came from fewer than 25 US areas. Sequenced sample: PBMCs or T cells enriched from blood (not recorded which). The sequence was obtained from a woman aged 30 to 39 who had recovered from COVID-19.

CDR3: CASSLTYQDSLTGELFF. CDR3 in DNA: TGTGCCAGCAGCCTAACCTATCAGGACAGCCTCACCGGGGAGCTGTTTTTT. V usage is TRBV7-3 and J usage is TRBJ2-2; a possible D gene is TRBD1 (6 bases). Germline V gene lookup returns CDR1 SGHTA and CDR2 FQGTGA. CDR3 size: 17 residues.